What follows are 29 T cell receptor beta chains derived from one specimen sequenced in a study of cytomegalovirus exposure and HLA in healthy donors. PCR primers comprised 60 Vbeta and 13 Jbeta primers. TCRdb's table, derived via immunoSEQ multiplex PCR, lists solely in-frame clones and lacks some. The table has fewer than 250,000 clones, roughly 83% seen once. Specimen: PBMCs. The receptors originated from a woman between 50 and 59 years old in good health and CMV-seronegative.

The chain is built from TRBV14 and TRBJ2-7; TRBD1 might be the D (6 bases). Trimming pared 4 bases from V and 3 bases from J, leaving 13 bases between. The CDR3 is 14 residues long. Germline lookup yields CDR1 SGHDN and CDR2 FVKESK. The CDR3 region is CASSLRDIFYEQYF. CDR3 sequence (DNA): TGTGCCAGCAGCCTTCGGGACATCTTCTACGAGCAGTACTTC.

This sequence joins TRBV9 and TRBJ1-1, with a tentative D call TRBD1 (5 bases). Germline values: CDR1 SGDLS, CDR2 YYNGEE. V gave up 0 bases and J gave up 3 bases, with 15 bases separating them. The CDR3 is made up of 16 amino acids. The CDR3, as DNA: TGTGCCAGCAGCGTAGAGGCGCCGGGCAGGGACACTGAAGCTTTCTTT. Its protein product is CASSVEAPGRDTEAFF.

The V and J genes are TRBV5-6 and TRBJ1-2; TRBD1 might be the D (6 bases). Trimming took off 4 bases at V and 4 bases at J, with 14 bases between the two ends. Germline V gene sequence: CDR1 SGHDT, CDR2 YYEEEE. There are 14 residues in the CDR3. The CDR3, as DNA: TGTGCCAGCAGCGACAACAGGGCAATCTATGGCTACACCTTC. Its protein product is CASSDNRAIYGYTF.

This chain joins TRBV7-9 and TRBJ2-1; the match to TRBD2 covers 7 bases. Losses at the gene ends were 0 bases for V and 6 bases for J; bases not matched to a gene: 5. Per germline, CDR1 SEHNR and CDR2 FQNEAQ (reference sequence). CDR3 length: 15 amino acids. CDR3 amino acids: CASSLARGWGNEQFF. The CDR3 nucleotides are TGTGCCAGCAGCTTAGCGCGGGGGTGGGGCAATGAGCAGTTCTTC.

This clone appeared once. The V call is TRBV29-1, the J call TRBJ1-2; 7 nucleotides align to TRBD1. Germline CDR1 SQVTM, CDR2 ANQGSEA. This CDR3 contains 13 residues. Losses at the gene ends were 4 bases for V and 2 bases for J; bases not matched to a gene: 4. CDR3 DNA: TGCAGCGTTGCGGGACAGTCCAACTATGGCTACACCTTC. As protein: CSVAGQSNYGYTF.

As regards this clone: This sample includes further DNA sequences coding for the same CDR3. The chain joins TRBV5-1 to TRBJ1-1; 11 bases are shared with TRBD1. The germline V gene encodes CDR1 SGHRS and CDR2 YFSETQ. CDR3 length equals 14 residues. J lost 6 bases, V lost 7 bases, and 8 bases had no gene match. CDR3 sequence: CASSAGTGGPEAFF. The CDR3 DNA is TGCGCCAGCTCCGCCGGGACAGGGGGGCCTGAAGCTTTCTTT.

This clone appeared a single time. The gene calls are TRBV5-1 and TRBJ2-7; 7 bases fit TRBD1. The CDR3 length is 17 residues. With 1 base clipped from V and 0 bases from J, the junction kept 10 bases outside the gene matches. Germline V gene lookup returns CDR1 SGHRS and CDR2 YFSETQ. This chain's CDR3 is CASSLPSTGATSYEQYF. As DNA, the CDR3 is TGCGCCAGCAGCTTGCCCTCCACAGGGGCAACCTCCTACGAGCAGTACTTC.

The V call is TRBV9, the J call TRBJ2-6; 12 positions agree with TRBD2. CDR1 SGDLS and CDR2 YYNGEE come from the germline V gene. This CDR3 spans 20 amino acids. V dropped 0 bases and J dropped 2; count of bases not matched to a gene: 9. CDR3: CASSVDSLAGGLAGANVLTF. The CDR3 coding sequence is TGTGCCAGCAGCGTAGATTCCCTAGCGGGAGGGCTTGCTGGGGCCAACGTCCTGACTTTC.

The chain joins TRBV7-9 to TRBJ1-6; D is undetermined. The CDR3 is 15 amino acids. Germline assignment: CDR1 SEHNR and CDR2 FQNEAQ (reference sequence). Trimming cost V 6 bases and J 4 bases, with 13 bases left between them. CDR3: CASRGGWEYNSPLHF. As DNA, the CDR3 is TGTGCCAGCAGAGGAGGCTGGGAGTATAATTCACCCCTCCACTTT. Full variable domain (remainder filled in from reference TRBV7-9 and TRBJ1-6): DTGVSQNPRHKITKRGQNVTFRCDPISEHNRLYWYRQTLGQGPEFLTYFQNEAQLEKSRLLSDRFSAERPKGSFSTLEIQRTEQGDSAMYLCASRGGWEYNSPLHFGNGTRLTVT.

This chain joins TRBV19 and TRBJ1-5; D gene ambiguous. Germline V gene sequence: CDR1 LNHDA, CDR2 SQIVND (reference sequence). With 3 bases removed from V and 4 bases from J, the gap between germline ends came to 10 bases. The CDR3 consists of 14 residues. Here the CDR3 DNA reads TGTGCCAGTAGTATCGTGGCCCTTAATCAGCCCCAGCATTTT. Translation: CASSIVALNQPQHF.

The gene calls are TRBV14 and TRBJ1-1; D gene unclear. The germline V gene encodes CDR1 SGHDN and CDR2 FVKESK. Trimming cost V 2 bases and J 1 base, with 11 bases left between them. CDR3 length: 15 amino acids. The CDR3 DNA reads TGTGCCAGCAGCCAAACACTCACGGGGAACACTGAAGCTTTCTTT. Its protein product is CASSQTLTGNTEAFF.

The chain links TRBV4-3 to TRBJ2-7; possible D gene TRBD1, 7 bases. The length of the CDR3 is 17 residues. V was cut by 2 bases and J by 4 bases, with 21 bases left in between. The V gene's germline CDR1 is LGHNA and CDR2 YSLEER. In DNA form, the CDR3 reads TGCGCCAGCAGCCAATCAGCGCGCAGGGGGGAGCTGTACGAGCAGTACTTC. This sequence encodes CASSQSARRGELYEQYF.

The chain carries TRBV7-9 and TRBJ2-1; 13 bases match TRBD2. CDR3 length equals 17 residues. After removal of 2 bases from V and 0 bases from J, the junction contained 1 base not matched to a gene. The germline V gene has CDR1 SEHNR and CDR2 FQNEAQ (reference sequence). The DNA for the CDR3 is TGTGCCAGCAGCTTACGGACTAGCGGGAGCTCCTACAATGAGCAGTTCTTC. This sequence encodes CASSLRTSGSSYNEQFF.

The CDR3: CASTQVQGLAGELFF. CDR3 nucleotides: TGTGCCAGCACCCAAGTTCAGGGGTTGGCCGGGGAGCTGTTTTTT. The chain joins TRBV6-6 to TRBJ2-2, with TRBD1 as a possible D gene (6 bases). V was pared by 7 bases and J by 6 bases, with 18 bases between. The CDR3 loop spans 15 amino acids. Germline V CDR1 and CDR2: MNHNY, SVGAGI (reference sequence).

CDR3 sequence reads: CASSTLLENQPQHF. CDR3 DNA: TGTGCCAGCAGCACCCTGTTGGAGAATCAGCCCCAGCATTTT. V and J are TRBV7-9 and TRBJ1-5; D is ambiguous. The germline V gene has CDR1 SEHNR and CDR2 FQNEAQ (reference sequence). V was cut by 5 bases and J by 4 bases, with 12 bases left in between. CDR3 size: 14 residues. Complete variable domain (other parts from reference TRBV7-9 and TRBJ1-5): DTGVSQNPRHKITKRGQNVTFRCDPISEHNRLYWYRQTLGQGPEFLTYFQNEAQLEKSRLLSDRFSAERPKGSFSTLEIQRTEQGDSAMYLCASSTLLENQPQHFGDGTRLSIL.

The chain is built from TRBV7-2 and TRBJ2-7; 14 bases map to TRBD2. Losses at the gene ends were 5 bases for V and 6 bases for J; bases not matched to a gene: 12. The CDR3 extends over 17 amino acids. Germline V gene lookup returns CDR1 SGHTA and CDR2 FQGNSA. DNA of the CDR3: TGTGCCAGCAGCCCGAAGGGACCCGGGACTAGCGGGGGCGAGCAGTACTTC. It is translated as CASSPKGPGTSGGEQYF.

This clone was observed a handful of times. This rearrangement joins TRBV7-8 to TRBJ2-5; perhaps TRBD2 as D (6 bases). V was trimmed by 1 base and J by 0 bases, leaving 21 bases between them. The CDR3 runs to 19 residues. Germline V gene data show CDR1 as SGHVS and CDR2 as FQNEAQ. In nucleotides, the CDR3 is TGTGCCAGCAGCTTAGGTCGGTTGGGGGACTCGAAGTACCAAGAGACCCAGTACTTC. Its translation is CASSLGRLGDSKYQETQYF.

The V call is TRBV28, the J call TRBJ1-5, with D possibly TRBD1 on 5 matching bases. Germline loops: CDR1 MDHEN, CDR2 SYDVKM. This CDR3 has 16 residues. V gave up 2 bases and J gave up 3 bases, with 14 bases separating them. The CDR3 nucleotides read TGTGCCAGCAGTTTAGTGGGGGGGTCCCACAATCAGCCCCAGCATTTT. Protein sequence: CASSLVGGSHNQPQHF.

The chain uses TRBV7-2 and TRBJ1-2, with D maybe TRBD1 (5 bases). The germline CDR1 and CDR2 sequences are SGHTA and FQGNSA. V gave up 5 bases and J gave up 6 bases, with 19 bases separating them. This CDR3 is built from 15 residues. The CDR3: CASSHTPDSWDGYTF. In DNA form, the CDR3 reads TGTGCCAGCAGCCATACTCCTGACAGTTGGGATGGCTACACCTTC.

This clone is a singleton in its sample. The chain combines TRBV11-3 with TRBJ2-2; 7 bases line up with TRBD2. Germline values: CDR1 SGHNT, CDR2 YENEEA. V shed 5 bases, J shed 4 bases, and the junction held 4 bases outside the gene matches. The CDR3 is 14 amino acids. CDR3 sequence (DNA): TGTGCCAGCAGCCGGGAGGACCCCACCGGGGAGCTGTTTTTT. Translated, it gives CASSREDPTGELFF. The entire variable domain, with the rest obtained from reference TRBV11-3 and TRBJ2-2, is as follows: EAGVVQSPRYKIIEKKQPVAFWCNPISGHNTLYWYLQNLGQGPELLIRYENEEAVDDSQLPKDRFSAERLKGVDSTLKIQPAELGDSAVYLCASSREDPTGELFFGEGSRLTVL.

This chain links TRBV5-1 with TRBJ2-1; 15 bases are a match to TRBD2. J gave up 10 bases and V 4 bases, and 9 bases lay outside the gene matches. Germline CDR1 SGHRS, CDR2 YFSETQ. This CDR3 contains 16 residues. This CDR3 reads CASSAGLAGGPGEQFF. The DNA for the CDR3 is TGCGCCAGCAGCGCCGGACTAGCGGGAGGGCCAGGGGAGCAGTTCTTC.

This rearrangement joins TRBV7-2 to TRBJ1-2; 9 bases map to TRBD1. With 0 bases clipped from V and 1 base from J, the junction kept 9 bases outside the gene matches. In germline, CDR1 is SGHTA, CDR2 FQGNSA. The CDR3 runs to 18 residues. CDR3: CASSLAHRGLGDNYGYTF. In nucleotides, the CDR3 is TGTGCCAGCAGCTTAGCCCACAGGGGGCTAGGCGATAACTATGGCTACACCTTC.

The chain uses TRBV7-8 and TRBJ2-1; TRBD2 is a possible D gene (5 bases). Trimming removed 1 base from V and 3 bases from J, with 10 bases in between. This CDR3 is 15 amino acids long. CDR1 is SGHVS and CDR2 is FQNEAQ in the germline V gene. CDR3 in DNA: TGTGCCAGCAGCTTAGGTAGCGAGTACTACAATGAGCAGTTCTTC. It specifies CASSLGSEYYNEQFF. The whole variable domain, remainder taken from reference TRBV7-8 and TRBJ2-1, is GAGVSQSPRYKVAKRGQDVALRCDPISGHVSLFWYQQALGQGPEFLTYFQNEAQLDKSGLPSDRFFAERPEGSVSTLKIQRTQQEDSAVYLCASSLGSEYYNEQFFGPGTRLTVL.

This chain connects TRBV6-1 to TRBJ2-5; D may be TRBD2 (5 bases). Germline V gene data show CDR1 as MNHNS and CDR2 as SASEGT. The V end lost 0 bases, the J end lost 7 bases, and 12 bases lay between the germline ends. The CDR3 runs to 14 residues. The CDR3 sequence is CASSEASGGGTQYF. CDR3 nucleotide sequence: TGTGCCAGCAGTGAAGCGAGTGGAGGTGGGACCCAGTACTTC.

This clone was observed a handful of times. The V call is TRBV2, the J call TRBJ2-2; D is possibly TRBD1 (6 bases). The CDR3 consists of 15 residues. V was clipped by 0 bases and J by 1 base, with 6 bases between them. CDR1 SNHLY and CDR2 FYNNEI come from the germline V gene. The CDR3 spells CASSEARGNTGELFF. The CDR3 coding sequence is TGTGCCAGCAGTGAAGCCAGGGGGAACACCGGGGAGCTGTTTTTT.

The chain employs TRBV11-2 and TRBJ2-7, with D perhaps matching TRBD1 (6 bases). CDR3 length: 15 amino acids. Trimming took off 1 base at V and 0 bases at J, with 10 bases between the two ends. Per germline, CDR1 SGHAT and CDR2 FQNNGV. The CDR3 bases are TGTGCCAGCAGCTTAGTAGGGGGAAGCTCCTACGAGCAGTACTTC. Encoded protein: CASSLVGGSSYEQYF.

The CDR3 reads CSVPERGTEQYF. In nucleotides, the CDR3 is TGCAGCGTCCCCGAGCGGGGGACCGAGCAGTACTTC. The chain carries TRBV29-1 and TRBJ2-7; TRBD2 matches at 8 bases. Germline CDR1 and CDR2: SQVTM and ANQGSEA. This CDR3 has 12 amino acids. Trimming took 6 bases from V and 6 from J; bases not matched to a gene: 7.

This sequence joins TRBV7-8 and TRBJ2-2, with 7 bases identical to TRBD1. The CDR3 covers 15 residues. V shed 1 base, J shed 1 base, and the junction held 0 bases outside the gene matches. Germline lookup yields CDR1 SGHVS and CDR2 FQNEAQ. CDR3 amino acids: CASSLGTGNTGELFF. The CDR3 DNA follows: TGTGCCAGCAGCTTAGGGACAGGGAACACCGGGGAGCTGTTTTTT.

The chain uses TRBV19 and TRBJ1-2; no clear D gene. There are 11 residues in the CDR3. V was trimmed by 7 bases and J by 5 bases, leaving 8 bases between them. Germline CDR1 and CDR2: LNHDA and SQIVND (reference sequence). CDR3 DNA sequence: TGTGCCAGTAATACCTATTATGGCTACACCTTC. Translated: CASNTYYGYTF.